These T cell receptor beta chains were read from a single sample in a study of early stage breast cancer tumors. Profiling relied on immunoSEQ multiplex PCR, and the TCRdb table lists in-frame clones only, not all of them. The sample consists of about 31,000 clones, 70% to 75% of them appearing once. Material: breast tumor tissue. The receptors come from a person aged 25 to 39 with breast cancer. CDR3s include the opening cysteine and the closing phenylalanine or tryptophan. The order of the fields is J gene, V gene, D gene, clone size, CDR3 DNA, CDR3 protein. The D gene is left open where the match is weak. Some rows have no size entry. The others give once, few or many, or a class for an expanded clone.

j_call: TRBJ2-3; v_call: TRBV18; d_call: TRBD1; clone_size: -; cdr3_nt: TGTGCCAGCTCACCACCGTGGGACAGCAGCACAGATACGCAGTATTTT; cdr3_aa: CASSPPWDSSTDTQYF
j_call: TRBJ2-2; v_call: TRBV11-3; d_call: -; clone_size: -; cdr3_nt: TGTGCCAGCAGCTTAGGGTTACTTTCTGATAACACCGGGGAGCTGTTTTTT; cdr3_aa: CASSLGLLSDNTGELFF
j_call: TRBJ2-5; v_call: TRBV5-1; d_call: TRBD2; clone_size: -; cdr3_nt: TGCGCCAGCAGCTTGACCGTAGCGGGAGGGGAAGAGACCCAGTACTTC; cdr3_aa: CASSLTVAGGEETQYF
j_call: TRBJ2-3; v_call: TRBV4-1; d_call: -; clone_size: once; cdr3_nt: TGCGCCAGCAGCCAAGATCGGAGGGGGGACTTGCCAGATACGCAGTATTTT; cdr3_aa: CASSQDRRGDLPDTQYF
j_call: TRBJ2-5; v_call: TRBV19; d_call: TRBD2; clone_size: -; cdr3_nt: TGTGCCAGTAGTCCAAGCCGGGACTACGAAGAGACCCAGTACTTC; cdr3_aa: CASSPSRDYEETQYF
j_call: TRBJ2-1; v_call: TRBV10-3; d_call: TRBD2; clone_size: -; cdr3_nt: TGTGCCGTGTCTTCCGTGGGAGGGATTGACCACAATGAGCAGTTCTTC; cdr3_aa: CAVSSVGGIDHNEQFF
j_call: TRBJ2-1; v_call: TRBV4-3; d_call: TRBD1; clone_size: -; cdr3_nt: TGCGCCAGCAGCTTCAGTCACAGGGGTTACAATGAGCAGTTCTTC; cdr3_aa: CASSFSHRGYNEQFF
j_call: TRBJ2-7; v_call: TRBV7-2; d_call: TRBD2; clone_size: -; cdr3_nt: TGTGCCAGCAGAGGAGCCGGGACTAGCGGGAGTTACGAGCAGTACTTC; cdr3_aa: CASRGAGTSGSYEQYF
j_call: TRBJ2-7; v_call: TRBV29-1; d_call: -; clone_size: -; cdr3_nt: TGCAGCGTCAATACCCCCTCAGGGGGGAACGAGCAGTACTTC; cdr3_aa: CSVNTPSGGNEQYF
j_call: TRBJ1-3; v_call: TRBV7-9; d_call: TRBD1; clone_size: few; cdr3_nt: TGTGCCAGCAGGGACAGGGGGCGAAACACCATATATTTT; cdr3_aa: CASRDRGRNTIYF
j_call: TRBJ1-1; v_call: TRBV5-1; d_call: TRBD1; clone_size: -; cdr3_nt: TGCGCCAGCAGCTTGCGGCAGGGGGCAGGCACTGAAGCTTTCTTT; cdr3_aa: CASSLRQGAGTEAFF
j_call: TRBJ2-7; v_call: TRBV29-1; d_call: TRBD2; clone_size: -; cdr3_nt: TGCAGCGTTGAAGGGACTAGCGGGTTCTCCTACGAGCAGTACTTC; cdr3_aa: CSVEGTSGFSYEQYF
j_call: TRBJ2-5; v_call: TRBV4-1; d_call: -; clone_size: few; cdr3_nt: TGCGCCAGCAGCCACCGGAGGACTAACCAAGAGACCCAGTACTTC; cdr3_aa: CASSHRRTNQETQYF
j_call: TRBJ2-3; v_call: TRBV5-4; d_call: -; clone_size: -; cdr3_nt: TGTGCCAGCAGCTCCTACAGGGAGTCGAGCACAGATACGCAGTATTTT; cdr3_aa: CASSSYRESSTDTQYF
j_call: TRBJ2-3; v_call: TRBV2; d_call: -; clone_size: -; cdr3_nt: TGTGCCAGCAGCAGGGCCCGATTCACAGATACGCAGTATTTT; cdr3_aa: CASSRARFTDTQYF
j_call: TRBJ2-7; v_call: TRBV29-1; d_call: TRBD1; clone_size: -; cdr3_nt: TGCAGCGTTGTTACTCCGGGACAGGGGGCCTACGAGCAGTACTTC; cdr3_aa: CSVVTPGQGAYEQYF
j_call: TRBJ2-1; v_call: TRBV18; d_call: TRBD2; clone_size: -; cdr3_nt: TGTGCCAGCTCCCCTTTCCAAGCGGGGGCATACAATGAGCAGTTCTTC; cdr3_aa: CASSPFQAGAYNEQFF
j_call: TRBJ1-4; v_call: TRBV4-3; d_call: -; clone_size: -; cdr3_nt: TGCGCCAGCAGCCCGCAGGGGTCCGGAACTAATGAAAAACTGTTTTTT; cdr3_aa: CASSPQGSGTNEKLFF
j_call: TRBJ2-3; v_call: TRBV5-1; d_call: -; clone_size: -; cdr3_nt: TGCGCCAGCAGCATGGGACAACAAGATACGCAGTATTTT; cdr3_aa: CASSMGQQDTQYF
j_call: TRBJ2-3; v_call: TRBV6-1; d_call: -; clone_size: -; cdr3_nt: TGTGCCAGCAGAATAGGGGTAGGCACAGATACGCAGTATTTT; cdr3_aa: CASRIGVGTDTQYF
j_call: TRBJ1-3; v_call: TRBV6-5; d_call: -; clone_size: -; cdr3_nt: TGTGCCAGCAGGTCTACAGGGACTTCTGGAAACACCATATATTTT; cdr3_aa: CASRSTGTSGNTIYF
j_call: TRBJ2-2; v_call: TRBV9; d_call: TRBD2; clone_size: -; cdr3_nt: TGTGCCAGCAGCGGAGAGGGACTAGCGGGTCTGGCCGGGGAGCTGTTTTTT; cdr3_aa: CASSGEGLAGLAGELFF
j_call: TRBJ2-1; v_call: TRBV10-2; d_call: TRBD2; clone_size: -; cdr3_nt: TGCGCCAGCAGTGAGTCGGGACTAGCGGGAGGAATCAATGAGCAGTTCTTC; cdr3_aa: CASSESGLAGGINEQFF